This TCR beta chain was identified in a study of OX40 agonist ivuxolimab in advanced cancers. Study as a whole: Three patients got partial responses; one had hepatocellular carcinoma and two had cutaneous melanoma.

This clone showed up just once. The method was immunoSEQ multiplex PCR; TCRdb's version includes in-frame clones alone and lacks a portion of them. Of about 81,000 clones listed, about 86% are singletons. The material was CD4+ or CD8+ T cells sorted from blood, obtained in a trial of the OX40 agonist ivuxolimab. This TCR was recovered from an adult with an advanced solid tumor such as melanoma, head and neck, liver or kidney cancer.

The CDR3 region is CASSVESPFDSTDTQYF. As DNA, the CDR3 is TGTGCCAGCAGCGTAGAGTCCCCATTCGACAGCACAGATACGCAGTATTTT. The chain links TRBV9 to TRBJ2-3, with D unclear. The length of the CDR3 is 17 residues. V was cut by 0 bases and J by 0 bases, with 14 bases left in between. Germline V gene lookup returns CDR1 SGDLS and CDR2 YYNGEE. The complete variable domain, with remaining parts taken from reference TRBV9 and TRBJ2-3, reads DSGVTQTPKHLITATGQRVTLRCSPRSGDLSVYWYQQSLDQGLQFLIQYYNGEERAKGNILERFSAQQFPDLHSELNLSSLELGDSALYFCASSVESPFDSTDTQYFGPGTRLTVL.